The clone carrying this T cell receptor (beta chain) has just a few counts. This entry comes from a study of CD8+ T cells in alopecia areata. Germline V gives CDR1 ENHRY, CDR2 SYGVKD. The CDR3 covers 11 residues. The V end lost 5 bases, the J end lost 3 bases, and 5 bases lay between the germline ends. Sequencing used cDNA as its template, made by extracting RNA and reverse transcribing it. Libraries were prepared by immunoSEQ multiplex PCR; TCRdb keeps only in-frame clonotypes and omits some of them. Here the sample spans fewer than 250,000 clones, around two fifths being singletons. Treatment meaning: oral pan-JAK inhibitor, 5-10 mg twice daily.

This sequence joins TRBV10-3 and TRBJ2-7; D unclear. The input for sequencing was CD4+ T cells sorted from blood, taken at roughly week 30, from a patient treated with tofacitinib. This TCR came from a human donor with alopecia areata. The CDR3: CAISRNYEQYF. CDR3 in DNA: TGTGCCATCAGTCGGAACTACGAGCAGTACTTC.